A single TCR beta chain is shown here with its context. The target of this receptor is not known. No clone much larger than this one lies a single base away; base qualities are absent. This entry comes from a study of blood T cell repertoires in COVID-19 (dated by TCRdb to 2018 to 2021). Regarding the study in general: The collaborator samples originated in the United States, Italy and Spain and spanned the acute and convalescent phases of COVID-19. Sample metadata almost always included a de-identified subject ID, COVID-19 status, age in years and sex. The repertoires were released in a freely available public database meant as a resource for research on the immune response to SARS-CoV-2. Samples came from the ongoing ImmuneRACE study (first 160 participants) plus 1,254 subjects from 6 global collaborators. HLA class I and class II types, where available, came from metadata supplied by the sample provider rather than from assay-based typing. Deeply sampled blood TCRbeta repertoires from subjects exposed to, actively infected with, or recovered from COVID-19 were included in the dataset. The material from the prospective study consisted of cDNA or gDNA derived from T cells, B-cell-depleted T cells, or PBMCs.

CDR1 and CDR2, per the germline V gene, are SGHRS and YFSETQ. Its CDR3 holds 15 amino acids, cysteine through phenylalanine. The kept DNA is CDR3 alone, 45 bases in frame from the first base. At the junction V is shortened by 3 bases and J by 3 bases, with 10 bases in between. The immunoSEQ Assay, a bias-controlled multiplex PCR, was used to amplify TCRbeta CDR3 regions from genomic DNA. As for the authors' bioinformatics: Nucleated cell counts per sample were estimated from amplification of reference gene primers within the assay. Sequence reads were collapsed and filtered to measure the absolute abundance of every unique TCRbeta CDR3 rearrangement. For each sample, productive Simpson clonality was calculated as the square root of Simpson's diversity index over productive rearrangements. Imported from immuneACCESS, the table was reduced by TCRdb to in-frame sequences with V and J called. These copies leave out some clones; in studies compared against another copy, an unresolved V gene accounts for under half, and the cause of the remainder is not known. The V and J calls and clone size were taken over from that table, and D and trimming were inferred from the DNA. Within this sample are hundreds of thousands of clones, with approximately 90% of them counted one time only. Approximately 9.4% of the sample belongs to the ten largest clones.

Participants in the prospective study were enrolled through a virtual design, were aged roughly 18 to 90 years, and lived in approximately 25 United States geographic areas. Cohort assignment in the prospective study relied on participant-reported clinical history from a screening survey and a study questionnaire. ImmuneRACE Cohort 3 recovered participants were defined by two consecutive negative NP/OP PCR tests, healthcare professional clearance, or symptom resolution. Each participant in the prospective study had whole blood, serum and a nasopharyngeal or oropharyngeal swab collected by mobile phlebotomists. Additional blood draws and questionnaires over an approximately 2-month period could optionally be provided by prospective study participants. Prospective study blood samples were shipped either frozen or at room temperature before DNA extraction. Overall study results and their limits: Clinical and demographic metadata were provided uncurated, with the amount varying by source and participant.

Sequencing input: PBMCs or T cells enriched from blood (not recorded which). The receptor comes from a middle-aged woman who had recovered from COVID-19. This chain is built from TRBV5-1 and TRBJ2-6; the best D guess is TRBD1, with 5 bases matching. The CDR3 reads as follows: CASSSTGGGANVLTF. The base sequence is TGCGCCAGCAGCTCAACAGGTGGTGGGGCCAACGTCCTGACTTTC.